This entry is about one T cell receptor (beta chain). This sample is part of a study of blood T cell repertoires in COVID-19. Data came from immunoSEQ multiplex PCR; TCRdb stores just in-frame clones and leaves some out. Of 300,000 or so clones listed, about nine tenths are singletons. This CDR3 comprises 14 residues. Germline V gene lookup returns CDR1 SGHDT and CDR2 YYEEEE. The trim removed 0 bases at V and 5 bases at J, leaving 3 bases unmatched. The TCR comes from a woman aged 40 to 50 with acute or convalescent COVID-19. The chain joins TRBV5-6 to TRBJ1-1; TRBD1 matches 8 bases. Sequenced sample: peripheral blood. This chain's CDR3 is CASSLAGGMTEAFF. The DNA for the CDR3 is TGTGCCAGCAGCTTGGCAGGGGGCATGACTGAAGCTTTCTTT.